A single sample gave rise to the 31 T cell receptor beta chains below, sequenced in a study of neurological immune-mediated disorders. TCRdb recomputed calls from the 5' RACE reads with MiXCR, one row per CDR3 protein. The repertoire has 35,000 to 50,000 distinct CDR3 sequences, roughly 2.5% of them found once; the top ten carry nearly 2.5%. Material for sequencing was PBMCs. The source is a man between 45 and 60 years old with multiple sclerosis.

This clonotype has at least ten counts. The chain employs TRBV3-1 and TRBJ2-7; D is uncertain. Germline CDR1 is LGHDT and CDR2 is YNNKEL (reference sequence). The CDR3 extends over 13 amino acids. The V end was cut by 4 bases, the J end by 5 bases, with 12 bases between. The CDR3: CASSRTSLHEQYF. CDR3 nucleotide sequence: TGTGCCAGCAGCCGCACTTCCCTCCACGAGCAGTACTTC.

This clonotype has ten or more counts. The V call is TRBV12-3 or TRBV12-4, the J call TRBJ2-7; 15 bases are a match to TRBD2. The CDR3 runs to 16 residues. Germline trimming cut 5 bases from V and 4 bases from J; bases unmatched to any gene: 6. CDR3 DNA sequence: TGTGCCAGCAGTCGCCCTGGACTAGCGGGGGGGTACGAGCAGTACTTC. Encoded protein: CASSRPGLAGGYEQYF.

This clonotype was found many times. The V call is TRBV7-8, the J call TRBJ1-1; 10 nucleotides agree with TRBD1. The CDR3 loop spans 16 amino acids. Germline V gene data show CDR1 as SGHVS and CDR2 as FQNEAQ. J lost 0 bases, V lost 1 base, and 2 bases had no gene match. CDR3 in amino acids: CASSLGQGAMNTEAFF. Here the CDR3 DNA reads TGTGCCAGCAGCTTAGGACAGGGGGCTATGAACACTGAAGCTTTCTTT.

This clonotype came up many times. Here the CDR3 DNA reads TGTGCCAGCAGACCAAGGGGATCTGAAGCTTTCTTT. This encodes CASRPRGSEAFF. The chain combines TRBV12-3 or TRBV12-4 with TRBJ1-1; D is perhaps TRBD1 (5 bases). The CDR3 has 12 residues. The V end was cut by 6 bases, the J end by 6 bases, with 11 bases between.

This clonotype was found many times. V is TRBV12-3 or TRBV12-4 and J is TRBJ2-1; D assignment may be TRBD1 or TRBD2 (5 bases each). The V end was cut by 7 bases, the J end by 8 bases, with 24 bases between. CDR3 length: 16 amino acids. In nucleotides, the CDR3 is TGTGCCAGCACCCTAGGGGTCGGGGCCTCCCTCGATGAGCAGTTCTTC. Its translation is CASTLGVGASLDEQFF.

With respect to this clonotype: Being one base from a much bigger clone, this may be a read error. This is likely a read error, given that the CDR3 carries no conserved phenylalanine or tryptophan at its end. The chain carries TRBV28 and TRBJ1-2; 7 bases are a match to TRBD1. The CDR3 runs 13 residues. J gave up 0 bases and V 9 bases, and 4 bases lay outside the gene matches. Germline V lookup: CDR1 MDHEN, CDR2 SYDVKM. CDR3 coding DNA: TGTGCCAGTGGGACAGCAGCTAACTATGGCTACACCATC. This codes for CASGTAANYGYTI.

This clonotype was observed many times. The chain links TRBV5-1 to TRBJ2-3; no clear D. Per the germline V gene, CDR1 is SGHRS and CDR2 is YFSETQ. Trimming stripped 0 bases from V and 6 bases from J, with 11 bases between. The CDR3 has 14 amino acids. This CDR3 reads CASSLGFSTDTQYF. CDR3 sequence (DNA): TGCGCCAGCAGCTTGGGATTTAGTACCGATACGCAGTATTTT. The full variable domain, in which reference TRBV5-1 and TRBJ2-3 provide the parts outside the CDR3, is KAGVTQTPRYLIKTRGQQVTLSCSPISGHRSVSWYQQTPGQGLQFLFEYFSETQRNKGNFPGRFSGRQFSNSRSEMNVSTLELGDSALYLCASSLGFSTDTQYFGPGTRLTVL.

By share, this clonotype counts as medium-sized. The V call is TRBV29-1, the J call TRBJ2-1, with D possibly TRBD2 on 6 matching bases. This CDR3 is 11 amino acids long. Germline V gene lookup returns CDR1 SQVTM and CDR2 ANQGSEA. Trimming took off 5 bases at V and 6 bases at J, with 8 bases between the two ends. The CDR3 DNA sequence: TGCAGCGTTCGGACTACCAATGAGCAGTTCTTC. It translates to CSVRTTNEQFF.

This clonotype was seen repeatedly, ten times or more. This sequence joins TRBV6-5 and TRBJ2-1; possibly TRBD2 for D (6 bases). Trimming shortened V by 6 bases and J by 6 bases, and 18 bases separated the two germline ends. CDR1 is MNHEY, CDR2 SVGAGI, per germline. This CDR3 is built from 15 residues. The CDR3, as DNA: TGTGCCAGCAGCCTGGACTATTCAAAGGTCAATGAGCAGTTCTTC. Its protein is CASSLDYSKVNEQFF.

In its sample, this clonotype was seen a few times. One end of the junction varies from germline; a read error may be responsible. V and J are TRBV5-6 and TRBJ1-5; 7 nucleotides match TRBD1. The CDR3 totals 17 residues. Germline V gene data show CDR1 as SGHDT and CDR2 as YYEEEE. The CDR3 region is CASSLYRGEYSNQPQNF. For the CDR3, the DNA is TGTGCCAGCAGCTTGTACAGGGGAGAATATAGCAATCAGCCCCAGAATTTT.

This clonotype has a count of ten or more. J is TRBJ1-6 and V is TRBV5-6, with D possibly matching TRBD1 (6 bases). The CDR3 length is 15 residues. V lost 4 bases, J lost 8 bases, and 16 bases lay in between. In germline, CDR1 is SGHDT, CDR2 YYEEEE. This CDR3 reads CASSNNRVLDSPLHF. The CDR3, as DNA: TGTGCCAGCAGCAACAACAGGGTATTGGATTCACCCCTCCACTTT.

This clonotype came up many times. The CDR3 region is CASSLPPHEQFF. The CDR3 region has the DNA TGTGCCAGCAGCCTCCCCCCCCATGAGCAGTTCTTC. This sequence joins TRBV3-1 and TRBJ2-1, with no clear D. Germline V lookup: CDR1 LGHDT, CDR2 YNNKEL (reference sequence). With 4 bases removed from V and 8 bases from J, the gap between germline ends came to 9 bases. The CDR3 has 12 residues.

The table lists this clonotype with many counts. The V and J genes are TRBV5-1 and TRBJ2-7; 10 bases fit TRBD1. The CDR3 loop spans 16 amino acids. Germline V gene lookup returns CDR1 SGHRS and CDR2 YFSETQ. V dropped 4 bases and J dropped 1; count of bases not matched to a gene: 8. CDR3 in amino acids: CASSRSRTGGSYEQYF. The CDR3 nucleotides are TGCGCCAGCAGCCGATCACGGACAGGGGGTTCCTACGAGCAGTACTTC.

There are many counts of this clonotype. The chain recombines TRBV7-3 with TRBJ1-5; no reliable D call. The CDR3 runs to 13 residues. The V gene's germline CDR1 is SGHTA and CDR2 FQGTGA. V was shortened by 4 bases and J by 0 bases, with 4 bases between the two germline ends. CDR3 bases: TGTGCCAGCAGCTCAGATAGCAATCAGCCCCAGCATTTT. Protein: CASSSDSNQPQHF.

This clonotype was counted many times. This chain connects TRBV3-1 to TRBJ2-5; D unresolved. This CDR3 contains 15 residues. Germline V lookup: CDR1 LGHDT, CDR2 YNNKEL (reference sequence). V lost 0 bases and J 6 bases, leaving 14 bases between the germline ends. Written as DNA, the CDR3 is TGTGCCAGCAGCCAAGACGCTCGTTCCGGACAGACCCAGTACTTC. Its protein is CASSQDARSGQTQYF.

In its sample, this clonotype was seen a few times. A much larger clone lies a single base off, so this may be a read error. The rearrangement uses TRBV7-2 and TRBJ2-2; the D is unclear. Looked up from germline, CDR1 is SGHTA and CDR2 is FQGNSA. V lost 1 base and J lost 3, with 12 bases in between. The CDR3 contains 16 residues. CDR3 loop: CASSLVIPRDTGELFF. The CDR3, as DNA: TGTGCCAGCAGCTTAGTAATCCCCAGAGACACCGGGGAGCTGTTTTTT.

This clonotype was observed many times. This may stem from a read error, because a much larger clone lies one nucleotide away. This rearrangement joins TRBV9 to TRBJ2-4; 8 nucleotides agree with TRBD2. V was clipped by 4 bases and J by 10 bases; unmatched bases: 13. CDR1 SGDLS and CDR2 YYNGEE come from the germline V gene. This CDR3 is built from 15 residues. As DNA, the CDR3 is TGTGCCAGCAGCTTAAGCCGGGGGGGCGGAAAAATTCAGTACTTC. Amino acid sequence: CASSLSRGGGKIQYF.

The chain joins TRBV4-1 to TRBJ2-4, with TRBD2 as a possible D gene (6 bases). Trimming took 2 bases from V and 15 from J, leaving 20 bases between them. Germline CDR1 is MGHRA and CDR2 is YSYEKL. The length of the CDR3 is 14 residues. For the CDR3, the DNA is TGCGCCAGCAGCCAAACCCTCAAGGGAGGACGAGCGTACTTC. As protein: CASSQTLKGGRAYF.

This clonotype has ten or more counts. This sequence joins TRBV27 and TRBJ2-1; 9 positions agree with TRBD1. This CDR3 is built from 14 residues. Germline V gives CDR1 MNHEY, CDR2 SMNVEV (reference sequence). Trimming cost V 6 bases and J 9 bases; bases outside gene matches: 9. The CDR3 protein is CASSPRGTGSEQFF. CDR3 DNA: TGTGCCAGCAGCCCTAGGGGGACAGGGTCTGAGCAGTTCTTC.

The sample holds many counts of this clonotype. Germline is not matched at one junction end, which may reflect a read error. CDR3 DNA sequence: TGCAGTGCTATCAGGGCTGGTCAGCCCCAGAATTTT. Translating gives CSAIRAGQPQNF. The rearrangement uses TRBV20-1 and TRBJ1-5, with D perhaps matching TRBD1 (5 bases). Germline CDR1 DFQATT, CDR2 SNEGSKA (reference sequence). The CDR3 is 12 amino acids.

This clonotype appeared a few times. Here the CDR3 omits its conserved ending phenylalanine or tryptophan, so a read error is the likely source. This chain uses TRBV12-3 or TRBV12-4 with TRBJ2-1, with 7 bases aligning to TRBD2. CDR3 length: 14 residues. Trimming cost V 2 bases and J 5 bases; bases outside gene matches: 3. The CDR3 spells CASSLRGENNEQFI. CDR3 nucleotide sequence: TGTGCCAGCAGTTTACGGGGGGAGAACAATGAGCAGTTCATC.

Notes on this clonotype: Just one base apart from a much larger clone, this may be a read error. This sequence joins TRBV10-3 and TRBJ2-5; TRBD1 matches at 8 bases. The CDR3 extends over 11 amino acids. Germline CDR1 and CDR2: ENHRY and SYGVKD. CDR3: CATGGNEIQYF. In DNA, the CDR3 is TGTGCCACAGGGGGCAATGAGATCCAGTACTTC.

This clonotype is termed medium-sized. The chain carries TRBV5-1 and TRBJ1-1; tentatively, D is TRBD1 (5 bases). The CDR3 spans 13 residues. CDR1 SGHRS and CDR2 YFSETQ come from the germline V gene. V lost 0 bases to trimming and J lost 8 bases, with 11 bases between them. Here the CDR3 DNA reads TGCGCCAGCAGCTTGGGGGACCCGCCAGAAGCTTTCTTT. It specifies CASSLGDPPEAFF.

This clonotype was counted many times. The chain uses TRBV20-1 and TRBJ2-3; possible D gene TRBD1, 6 bases. CDR1 is DFQATT and CDR2 is SNEGSKA in the germline V gene (reference sequence). There are 14 residues in the CDR3. V dropped 3 bases and J dropped 1 base, with 11 bases sitting between them. The CDR3 region is CSARTQGGTDTQYF. The CDR3 DNA sequence: TGCAGTGCTAGGACACAGGGAGGCACAGATACGCAGTATTTT.

This clonotype has a count of ten or more. This chain uses TRBV11-2 with TRBJ2-5; 8 bases are a match to TRBD2. V lost 0 bases, J lost 0 bases, and 3 bases stayed unmatched. The CDR3 extends over 16 amino acids. Germline V gives CDR1 SGHAT, CDR2 FQNNGV. CDR3 sequence reads: CASSLEPSGYQETQYF. CDR3 DNA sequence: TGTGCCAGCAGCTTAGAGCCTAGCGGGTACCAAGAGACCCAGTACTTC.

This clonotype has a handful of counts. This chain links TRBV7-8 with TRBJ1-6; 9 nucleotides agree with TRBD1. The CDR3 consists of 15 residues. Trimming at V came to 8 bases and at J to 9 bases, leaving 11 bases not matched to a gene. CDR1 is SGHVS and CDR2 is FQNEAQ in the germline V gene. CDR3 sequence (DNA): TGTGCCAGCCGAGCAGACGGGACAGGGACTTCACCCCTCCACTTT. Its protein is CASRADGTGTSPLHF. Full variable domain (remainder filled in from reference TRBV7-8 and TRBJ1-6): GAGVSQSPRYKVAKRGQDVALRCDPISGHVSLFWYQQALGQGPEFLTYFQNEAQLDKSGLPSDRFFAERPEGSVSTLKIQRTQQEDSAVYLCASRADGTGTSPLHFGNGTRLTVT.

This clonotype showed up many times. This sequence joins TRBV24-1 and TRBJ1-1; 7 positions agree with TRBD1. The CDR3 spans 13 residues. V trimming: 6 bases; J trimming: 7 bases; junction bases outside the gene matches: 7. The germline CDR1 and CDR2 sequences are KGHDR and SFDVKD. The CDR3 coding sequence is TGTGCCACCAGTCAAACAGGGGATCTTGAAGCTTTCTTT. Translated, it gives CATSQTGDLEAFF.

This clonotype was counted many times. V gene TRBV20-1 combines with J gene TRBJ2-7; TRBD1 matches 9 bases. In germline, CDR1 is DFQATT, CDR2 SNEGSKA (reference sequence). J lost 5 bases, V lost 8 bases, and 7 bases had no gene match. This CDR3 contains 12 residues. The chain's CDR3 is CSSDRGDNEQYF. As DNA, the CDR3 is TGCAGTTCCGACAGGGGGGACAACGAGCAGTACTTC.

In its sample, this clonotype was seen many times. The chain links TRBV3-1 to TRBJ2-7; D is unresolved. Germline CDR1 LGHDT, CDR2 YNNKEL (reference sequence). The length of the CDR3 is 13 residues. Trimming stripped 0 bases from V and 2 bases from J, with 5 bases between. The CDR3 DNA follows: TGTGCCAGCAGCCAAGACCCCCCCTACGAGCAGTACTTC. Translation gives CASSQDPPYEQYF.

This clonotype was observed many times. The J gene is TRBJ2-3, the V gene TRBV28; D call uncertain. Trimming removed 2 bases from V and 2 bases from J, with 8 bases in between. CDR3 size: 14 residues. CDR1 is MDHEN, CDR2 SYDVKM, per germline. CDR3 bases: TGTGCCAGCAGTTTAGGGCAGGTCACAGATACGCAGTATTTT. This sequence encodes CASSLGQVTDTQYF.

Ten or more counts support this clonotype. V usage is TRBV10-3 and J usage is TRBJ1-4, with a weak D call TRBD1 (5 bases). The CDR3 runs to 13 residues. The V end lost 5 bases, the J end lost 5 bases, and 9 bases lay between the germline ends. Germline loops: CDR1 ENHRY, CDR2 SYGVKD. CDR3 in amino acids: CAISSTENEKLFF. In DNA, the CDR3 is TGTGCCATCAGTTCGACAGAGAATGAAAAACTGTTTTTT.